These T cell receptor beta chains were read from a single sample in a study of T cells after yellow fever vaccination. TCRdb ran MiXCR on the 5' RACE reads and lists one entry per CDR3 protein. The sample consists of more than 250,000 distinct CDR3 sequences, approximately 7% of them appearing once. Sequences were derived from PBMCs, sampled more than 40 days after the first yellow fever vaccination. These receptor sequences come from a man aged 18 to 35 who received the YFV17D yellow fever vaccine. The CDR3 runs from the conserved cysteine through the conserved F or W. D genes are given only for firm matches. A row's size may be missing; if present it is once, few, many or a size class.

J gene | clone size | V gene | D gene | CDR3 DNA | CDR3 protein
TRBJ2-7 | - | TRBV20-1 | TRBD2 | TGCAGTGCTAGCCCGTCGGAGCGGGGTGCCTACGAGCAGTACTTC | CSASPSERGAYEQYF
TRBJ1-4 | few | TRBV4-2 | - | TGTGCCAGCAGCCAGGTCACGCAAGATGAAAAACTGTTTTTT | CASSQVTQDEKLFF
TRBJ2-1 | few | TRBV18 | - | TGTGCCAGCTCACCACAGGGGGAAAGAAATGAGCAGTTCTTC | CASSPQGERNEQFF
TRBJ2-5 | few | TRBV28 | - | TGTGCCAGCAGTTTTTTCCACGCGAGGGTCCAAGAGACCCAGTACTTC | CASSFFHARVQETQYF
TRBJ2-3 | few | TRBV5-1 | - | TGCGCCAGCAGCCCGGGACTCAAAAGCACAGATACGCAGTATTTT | CASSPGLKSTDTQYF
TRBJ1-1 | - | TRBV6-9 | - | TGTGCCAGCACCCCTGGGAGAGCTTTCTTT | CASTPGRAFF
TRBJ2-5 | - | TRBV5-1 | - | TGCGCCAGCGGGAGACAGGACCAAGAGACCCAGTACTTC | CASGRQDQETQYF
TRBJ1-2 | many | TRBV14 | TRBD1 | TGTGCCAGCAGCCCCTGGGACAGCCCTGTGTGGGGCTACACCTTC | CASSPWDSPVWGYTF
TRBJ2-6 | - | TRBV10-3 | - | TGTGCCATCATGGCGGGGCTCGCTGGGGCCAACGTCCTGACTTTC | CAIMAGLAGANVLTF
TRBJ2-6 | - | TRBV10-2 | - | TGCGCCAGCAGGAGGGACTTACACTCCTCTGGGGCCAACGTCCTGACTTTC | CASRRDLHSSGANVLTF
TRBJ2-3 | few | TRBV7-2 | TRBD1 | TGTGCCAGCAGCTTAGTTGCCAGGGGGCTTACAGATACGCAGTATTTT | CASSLVARGLTDTQYF
TRBJ2-7 | few | TRBV7-2 | - | TGTGCCAGCAGCTTAGTTCCTGTATCCTACGAGCAGTACTTC | CASSLVPVSYEQYF
TRBJ2-7 | - | TRBV5-1 | - | TGCGCCAGCAGCCCCTCGGCAGGCGTGCAGGAGCAGTACTTC | CASSPSAGVQEQYF
TRBJ2-3 | few | TRBV11-2 | - | TGTGCCAGCAGCTTAGGAGCAGTTGGGATGGGGTTTACAGATACGCAGTATTTT | CASSLGAVGMGFTDTQYF
TRBJ1-4 | many | TRBV4-1 | TRBD1 | TGCGCCAGCAGCCCCCCGGACAGGGGTTTCGGTGAAAAACTGTTTTTT | CASSPPDRGFGEKLFF
TRBJ1-2 | many | TRBV20-1 | - | TGCAGTGCCGGGGGACCGGAGGTTAATGGCTACACCTTC | CSAGGPEVNGYTF
TRBJ2-5 | few | TRBV28 | - | TGTGCCAGCAGCCCCTGGTCGTCGGGGTTAAAGACCCAGTACTTC | CASSPWSSGLKTQYF
TRBJ2-5 | many | TRBV7-2 | - | TGTGCCAGCAGCGACAGCGGAAGACGGGAGACCCAGTACTTC | CASSDSGRRETQYF
TRBJ2-7 | - | TRBV30 | - | TGTGCCTGGAGCCCCAGGAGTCCCTACGAGCAGTACTTC | CAWSPRSPYEQYF
TRBJ2-7 | - | TRBV2 | - | TGTGCCAGCACCCCGGCCTACGAGCAGTACTTC | CASTPAYEQYF
TRBJ2-7 | few | TRBV11-2 | TRBD1 | TGTGCCAGCAGCCCCCATCCGGGACAGGGTTCCTACGAGCAGTACTTC | CASSPHPGQGSYEQYF
TRBJ2-1 | few | TRBV28 | TRBD2 | TGTGCCAGCAGTCACCGGGTAGCGGGGGTCCCTAACAATGAGCAGTTCTTC | CASSHRVAGVPNNEQFF
TRBJ2-1 | - | TRBV5-1 | TRBD2 | TGCGCCAGCAGCTGGGACATAGCGGGGGTGTCCAATGAGCAGTTCTTC | CASSWDIAGVSNEQFF
TRBJ2-3 | few | TRBV7-9 | TRBD2 | TGTGCCAGCAGCGGTTTAGCGGGGAGATACACAGATACGCAGTATTTT | CASSGLAGRYTDTQYF
TRBJ2-1 | few | TRBV25-1 | - | TGTGCCAGCAGTGGAGCTGGGGCCAGGGTATACAATGAGCAGTTCTTC | CASSGAGARVYNEQFF
TRBJ2-7 | few | TRBV9 | TRBD1 | TGTGCCAGCAGCCGTTACGACAGGGACTACGAGCAGTACTTC | CASSRYDRDYEQYF
TRBJ1-1 | few | TRBV5-6 | - | TGTGCCAGCAGTCGCCCCACTGAGAACCGTGAAGCTTTCTTT | CASSRPTENREAFF
TRBJ2-3 | - | TRBV7-2 | - | TGTGCCAGCAGCTTTTCCCGGGACACCCTGGATACGCAGTATTTT | CASSFSRDTLDTQYF
TRBJ1-6 | many | TRBV6-2/TRBV6-3 | - | TGTGCCAGCAGCCGAAATCGGGACGGACGCTATAATTCACCCCTCCACTTT | CASSRNRDGRYNSPLHF
TRBJ2-5 | once | TRBV11-2 | TRBD2 | TGTGCCAGCAGCCTTGCACGGGGGGGGCTAGAGACCCAGTACTTC | CASSLARGGLETQYF
TRBJ2-7 | - | TRBV6-1 | TRBD2 | TGTGCCAGCAGAACGCGTAGGAGAGGACTAGCGGCAACCTACGAGCAGTACTTC | CASRTRRRGLAATYEQYF